These 20 T cell receptor beta chains were all obtained from the same sample, sequenced in a study of CD8 T cells in Susac syndrome. RNA totalling 0.5 to 1 ug underwent reverse transcription with random hexamers. TCRdb redid the calling of the immunoSEQ multiplex PCR reads with MiXCR, one entry per CDR3 protein. The sample lists approximately 260,000 distinct CDR3 sequences, 96% occurring once. Sequencing was done on a sample of CD4+ T cells from PBMCs. The receptor source for this set is a human donor with Susac syndrome.

The rearrangement joins TRBV12-5 to TRBJ2-4; 7 nucleotides align to TRBD1. The CDR3 extends over 18 amino acids. Germline V gene sequence: CDR1 LGHNT, CDR2 FRNRAP. The trim removed 1 base at V and 0 bases at J, leaving 9 bases unmatched. CDR3 amino acids: CASGLAKQGLLAKNIQYF. Here the CDR3 DNA reads TGTGCTAGTGGTTTGGCGAAACAGGGGCTTCTAGCCAAAAACATTCAGTACTTC.

The V gene is TRBV18, the J gene TRBJ2-5; 7 bases are shared with TRBD1. Germline CDR1 KGHSH, CDR2 LQKENI. This CDR3 region has 15 residues. With 5 bases clipped from V and 1 base from J, the junction kept 7 bases outside the gene matches. In nucleotides, the CDR3 is TGTGCCAGCTCATCTCGACAGGGCCGCCAAGAGACCCAGTACTTC. It specifies CASSSRQGRQETQYF.

The CDR3 nucleotides read TGTGCCAGCAGCTCCGTTGGACTAGCGGGAGTTGAGTTCTTC. This sequence encodes CASSSVGLAGVEFF. The chain recombines TRBV7-3 with TRBJ2-1; 13 bases line up with TRBD2. The CDR3 is made up of 14 amino acids. The germline V gene has CDR1 SGHTA and CDR2 FQGTGA. The V and J ends lost 4 bases and 14 bases, in that order; junction bases with no gene match: 8.

V and J are TRBV6-6 and TRBJ1-1; D is undetermined. The germline V and J ends were trimmed by 5 bases and 5 bases, with 9 bases remaining between them. The V gene's germline CDR1 is MNHNY and CDR2 SVGAGI (reference sequence). The CDR3 contains 12 residues. CDR3 sequence (DNA): TGTGCCAGCAGTCCAAGGACGACTGAAGCTTTCTTT. As protein: CASSPRTTEAFF.

The CDR3 nucleotides read TGTGCCAGCAGCCAAGCGACCTTAGGTACGAGAGCCGATGAGCAGTTCTTC. Encoded protein: CASSQATLGTRADEQFF. The genes are TRBV3-1 and TRBJ2-1, with D uncertain. CDR1 LGHDT and CDR2 YNNKEL come from the germline V gene (reference sequence). This CDR3 is built from 17 residues. V was trimmed by 1 base and J by 8 bases, leaving 21 bases between them.

J is TRBJ1-2 and V is TRBV20-1, with 9 bases matching TRBD1. V shed 0 bases and J 7 bases; nucleotides not matched to a gene: 9. The CDR3 loop spans 15 amino acids. Germline-derived CDR1 and CDR2 are DFQATT and SNEGSKA (reference sequence). In nucleotides, the CDR3 is TGCAGTGCTAGAGATTCATTAGGGACAGGGCCTGGCTACACCTTC. This gives the protein CSARDSLGTGPGYTF.

The chain employs TRBV29-1 and TRBJ2-1; TRBD2 agrees at 12 bases. CDR1 is SQVTM and CDR2 is ANQGSEA in the germline V gene. The CDR3 runs 14 residues. The CDR3 nucleotides read TGCAGTCTGACTTGGACTAGCGGGAAGGATGAGCAGTTCTTC. This encodes CSLTWTSGKDEQFF.

The CDR3 is CSASQGADTQYF. As DNA, the CDR3 is TGCAGTGCCTCTCAAGGCGCAGATACGCAGTATTTT. J is TRBJ2-3 and V is TRBV20-1, with unresolved D. This CDR3 is 12 amino acids long. The germline V gene has CDR1 DFQATT and CDR2 SNEGSKA (reference sequence). Trimming removed 6 bases from V and 4 bases from J, with 11 bases in between.

The chain recombines TRBV28 with TRBJ2-7; 7 bases align to TRBD2. The CDR3 contains 15 residues. Germline V gene sequence: CDR1 MDHEN, CDR2 SYDVKM. Unmatched junction bases numbered 9, after V lost 5 bases and J lost 2 bases. The CDR3 is CASSPASGTTYEQYF. DNA of the CDR3: TGTGCCAGCAGTCCAGCGAGCGGGACCACCTACGAGCAGTACTTC.

The CDR3 loop reads CAIRDGVRTEAFF. The CDR3 DNA reads as TGTGCCATCAGGGATGGGGTTAGGACTGAAGCTTTCTTT. This sequence joins TRBV10-3 and TRBJ1-1; no firm D call. This CDR3 has 13 residues. Trimming removed 6 bases at V and 5 bases at J, with 13 bases between. The germline V gene has CDR1 ENHRY and CDR2 SYGVKD.

This chain uses TRBV7-9 with TRBJ2-7; 7 bases align to TRBD2. Germline CDR1 and CDR2: SEHNR and FQNEAQ (reference sequence). V was pared by 3 bases and J by 6 bases, with 5 bases of the junction left unmatched. The length of the CDR3 is 13 residues. As DNA, the CDR3 is TGTGCCAGCAGCTTGGGGGGGACCCCCGAGCAGTACTTC. The encoded protein is CASSLGGTPEQYF.

The chain couples TRBV4-1 to TRBJ2-7, with a weak D call TRBD2 (6 bases). Trimming removed 3 bases at V and 1 base at J, with 13 bases between. Germline CDR1 MGHRA, CDR2 YSYEKL. The CDR3 is made up of 15 amino acids. The CDR3 protein is CASSHPEGTSYEQYF. For the CDR3, the DNA is TGCGCCAGCAGCCACCCAGAGGGGACTTCCTACGAGCAGTACTTC.

This sequence joins TRBV7-2 and TRBJ2-2, with D unclear. V dropped 6 bases and J dropped 4 bases, with 12 bases sitting between them. This CDR3 comprises 14 residues. The germline V gene encodes CDR1 SGHTA and CDR2 FQGNSA. In nucleotides, the CDR3 is TGTGCCAGCAGTTTTCAGAGTAGCACCGGGGAGCTGTTTTTT. Translating it yields CASSFQSSTGELFF.

The V call is TRBV20-1, the J call TRBJ2-2, with 8 positions matching TRBD2. CDR1 DFQATT and CDR2 SNEGSKA come from the germline V gene (reference sequence). The CDR3 runs to 13 residues. V lost 4 bases, J lost 4 bases, and 2 bases stayed unmatched. This CDR3 is CSAKLAVTGELFF. CDR3 DNA sequence: TGCAGTGCTAAACTAGCGGTCACCGGGGAGCTGTTTTTT.

The chain combines TRBV29-1 with TRBJ2-5; D is possibly TRBD2 (6 bases). Trimming removed 7 bases at V and 2 bases at J, with 14 bases between. This CDR3 contains 13 residues. CDR1 and CDR2 from the germline V gene are SQVTM and ANQGSEA. The DNA of the CDR3 is TGCAGCGCCTGCAGGGACTTACAAGAGACCCAGTACTTC. Translating it yields CSACRDLQETQYF.

The V call is TRBV14, the J call TRBJ2-1, with D maybe TRBD2 (6 bases). The V end was cut by 4 bases, the J end by 13 bases, with 20 bases between. CDR1 SGHDN and CDR2 FVKESK come from the germline V gene. This CDR3 has 14 residues. CDR3 sequence (DNA): TGTGCCAGCAGCCTGATTGTGCGGGATTCCGCTCAGTTCTTC. Its protein product is CASSLIVRDSAQFF.

The rearrangement joins TRBV27 to TRBJ2-7, with 9 bases lining up with TRBD1. J was trimmed by 1 base and V by 8 bases; bases with no gene match: 6. Germline V CDR1 and CDR2: MNHEY, SMNVEV (reference sequence). The CDR3 loop spans 14 amino acids. The CDR3 is CASGRTGDSYEQYF. The CDR3 DNA follows: TGTGCCAGCGGCAGGACAGGGGATTCCTACGAGCAGTACTTC.

This clonotype appeared a few times. CDR3: CASSFGPLGQANTEAFF. The CDR3 DNA sequence: TGCGCCAGCAGCTTTGGCCCCTTGGGACAGGCGAACACTGAAGCTTTCTTT. The V gene is TRBV5-1, the J gene TRBJ1-1; TRBD1 agrees at 8 bases. Germline trimming cut 2 bases from V and 1 base from J; bases unmatched to any gene: 10. This CDR3 spans 17 amino acids. Germline V gene data show CDR1 as SGHRS and CDR2 as YFSETQ.

The CDR3 bases are TGCAGCGTTACGACCCAAGGGACAGGGAGCAATCAGCCCCAGCATTTT. Translated, it gives CSVTTQGTGSNQPQHF. The V and J genes are TRBV29-1 and TRBJ1-5; 9 bases map to TRBD1. V lost 5 bases to trimming and J lost 1 base; unmatched junction nucleotides: 9. Per germline, CDR1 SQVTM and CDR2 ANQGSEA. The CDR3 sequence is 16 residues long.

The rearrangement uses TRBV2 and TRBJ2-4; unclear D gene. The CDR3 has 14 amino acids. Germline V gene lookup returns CDR1 SNHLY and CDR2 FYNNEI. Trimming stripped 7 bases from V and 2 bases from J, with 12 bases between. CDR3 sequence reads: CASMFVGTKNIQYF. The CDR3 DNA sequence: TGTGCCAGCATGTTCGTGGGGACCAAAAACATTCAGTACTTC. Based on the CDR3 plus reference TRBV2 and TRBJ2-4, the full variable domain is EPEVTQTPSHQVTQMGQEVILRCVPISNHLYFYWYRQILGQKVEFLVSFYNNEISEKSEIFDDQFSVERPDGSNFTLKIRSTKLEDSAMYFCASMFVGTKNIQYFGAGTRLSVL.